This T cell receptor beta chain was captured by sequencing in a study of chemoradiotherapy in HPV16-positive cancers. Turning to the study itself: Candidate HPV-specific clones and shared TCR motifs came from a couple of HPV16-positive patients.

Measured with immunoSEQ multiplex PCR; TCRdb has only the in-frame clones, and not every one. The profile shows about 66,000 clones, about 90% of them singletons. J lost 5 bases, V lost 5 bases, and 3 bases had no gene match. CDR3 length: 13 residues. The germline CDR1 and CDR2 sequences are LNHDA and SQIVND (reference sequence). This specimen consisted of blood, obtained from a patient who underwent chemoradiotherapy. This chain joins TRBV19 and TRBJ2-1; 7 bases map to TRBD2. The origin of this receptor is a human donor with HPV-associated anogenital cancer. The CDR3 DNA reads as TGTGCCAGTAGTGGGAGGGAGCACAATGAGCAGTTCTTC. Its protein product is CASSGREHNEQFF.